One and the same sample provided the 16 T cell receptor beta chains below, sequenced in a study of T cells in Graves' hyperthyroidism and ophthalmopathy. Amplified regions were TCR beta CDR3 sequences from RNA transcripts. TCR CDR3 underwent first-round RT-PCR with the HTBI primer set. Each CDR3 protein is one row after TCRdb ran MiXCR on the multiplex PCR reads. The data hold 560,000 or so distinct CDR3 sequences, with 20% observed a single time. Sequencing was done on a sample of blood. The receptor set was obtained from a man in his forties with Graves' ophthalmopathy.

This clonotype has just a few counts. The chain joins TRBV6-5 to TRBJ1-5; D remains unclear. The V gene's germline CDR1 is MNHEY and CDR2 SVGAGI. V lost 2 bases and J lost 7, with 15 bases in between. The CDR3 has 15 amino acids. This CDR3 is CASSYLGRGQQPQHF. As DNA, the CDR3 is TGTGCCAGCAGTTACCTGGGGAGAGGCCAACAGCCCCAGCATTTT.

DNA of the CDR3: TGTGCCAGCAGCTTAGTTGTGCCGAGCGGAGCAAACTCTGGAAACACCATATATTTT. Its protein is CASSLVVPSGANSGNTIYF. The chain uses TRBV7-8 and TRBJ1-3, with D hard to call. V shed 1 base and J shed 0 bases, with 19 bases lying between them. This CDR3 spans 19 amino acids. Germline values: CDR1 SGHVS, CDR2 FQNEAQ.

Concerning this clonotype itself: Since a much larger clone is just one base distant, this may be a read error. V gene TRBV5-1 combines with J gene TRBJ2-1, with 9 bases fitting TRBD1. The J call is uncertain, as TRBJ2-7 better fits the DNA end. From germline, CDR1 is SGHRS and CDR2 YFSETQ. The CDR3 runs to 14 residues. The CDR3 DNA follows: TGCGCCAGCAGCTTGGGGGACAGGGTCAATGAGCAGTACTTC. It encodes CASSLGDRVNEQYF.

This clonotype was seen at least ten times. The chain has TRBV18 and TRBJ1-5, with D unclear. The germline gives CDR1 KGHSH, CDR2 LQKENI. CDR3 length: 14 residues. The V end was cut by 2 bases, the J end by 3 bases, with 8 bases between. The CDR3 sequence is CASSPGRYNQPQHF. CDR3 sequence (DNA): TGTGCCAGCTCACCAGGGCGGTACAATCAGCCCCAGCATTTT.

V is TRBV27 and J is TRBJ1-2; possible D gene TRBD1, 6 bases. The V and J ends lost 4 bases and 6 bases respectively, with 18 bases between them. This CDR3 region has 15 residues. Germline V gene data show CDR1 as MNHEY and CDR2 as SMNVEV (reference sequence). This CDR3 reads CASSSRGREVNGYTF. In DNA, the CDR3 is TGTGCCAGCAGTTCCCGGGGGCGAGAAGTTAATGGCTACACCTTC.

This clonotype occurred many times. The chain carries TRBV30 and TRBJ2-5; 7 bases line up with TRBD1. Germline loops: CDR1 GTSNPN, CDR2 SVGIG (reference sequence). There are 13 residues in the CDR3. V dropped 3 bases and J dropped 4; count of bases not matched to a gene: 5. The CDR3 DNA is TGTGCCTGGAGCGCGAGACAGGGAGAGACCCAGTACTTC. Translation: CAWSARQGETQYF.

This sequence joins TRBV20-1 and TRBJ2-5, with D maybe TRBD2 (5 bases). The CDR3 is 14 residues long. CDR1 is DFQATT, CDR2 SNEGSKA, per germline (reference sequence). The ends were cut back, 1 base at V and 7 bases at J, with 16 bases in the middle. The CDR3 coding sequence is TGCAGTGCTAGAGCTTCCGAGGGTCCCTGGACCCAGTACTTC. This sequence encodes CSARASEGPWTQYF.

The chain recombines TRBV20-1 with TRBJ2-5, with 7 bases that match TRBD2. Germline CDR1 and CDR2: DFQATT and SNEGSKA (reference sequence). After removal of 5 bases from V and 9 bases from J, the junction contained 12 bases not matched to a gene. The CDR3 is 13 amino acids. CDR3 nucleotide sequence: TGCAGTGCTGGAGGGGCTAGCGGTGCCCCCCAGTACTTC. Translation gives CSAGGASGAPQYF.

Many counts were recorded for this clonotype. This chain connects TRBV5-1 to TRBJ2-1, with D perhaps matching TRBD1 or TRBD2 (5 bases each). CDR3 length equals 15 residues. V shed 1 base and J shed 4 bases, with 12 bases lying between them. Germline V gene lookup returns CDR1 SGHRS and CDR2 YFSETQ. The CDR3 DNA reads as TGCGCCAGCAGCTTGACCGGGACGGGGTACAATGAGCAGTTCTTC. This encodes CASSLTGTGYNEQFF.

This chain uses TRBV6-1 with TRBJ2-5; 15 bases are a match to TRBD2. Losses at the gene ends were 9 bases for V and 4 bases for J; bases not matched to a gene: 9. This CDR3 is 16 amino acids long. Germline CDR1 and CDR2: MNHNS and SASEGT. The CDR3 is CASSQGLAGGLETQYF. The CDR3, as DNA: TGTGCCAGTAGCCAGGGACTAGCGGGAGGTTTAGAGACCCAGTACTTC.

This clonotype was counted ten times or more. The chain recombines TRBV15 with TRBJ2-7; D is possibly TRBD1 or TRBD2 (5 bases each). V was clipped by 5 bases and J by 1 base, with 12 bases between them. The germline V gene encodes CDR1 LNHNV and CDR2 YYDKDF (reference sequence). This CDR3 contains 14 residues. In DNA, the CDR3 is TGTGCCACCAGCTCCGGGACGGGATCCTACGAGCAGTACTTC. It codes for CATSSGTGSYEQYF.

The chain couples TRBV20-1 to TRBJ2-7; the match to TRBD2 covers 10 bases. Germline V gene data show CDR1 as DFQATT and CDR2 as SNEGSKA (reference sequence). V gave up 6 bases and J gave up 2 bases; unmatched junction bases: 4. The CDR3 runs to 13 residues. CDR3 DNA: TGCAGTGCCCGGACTAGCGGTACCTACGAGCAGTACTTC. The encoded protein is CSARTSGTYEQYF.

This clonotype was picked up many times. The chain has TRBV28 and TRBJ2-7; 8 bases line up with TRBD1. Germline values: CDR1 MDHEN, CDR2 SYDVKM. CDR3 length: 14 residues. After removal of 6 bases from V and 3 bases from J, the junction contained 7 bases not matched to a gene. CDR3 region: CASRFGTGIYEQYF. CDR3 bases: TGTGCCAGCAGATTCGGGACAGGTATCTACGAGCAGTACTTC.

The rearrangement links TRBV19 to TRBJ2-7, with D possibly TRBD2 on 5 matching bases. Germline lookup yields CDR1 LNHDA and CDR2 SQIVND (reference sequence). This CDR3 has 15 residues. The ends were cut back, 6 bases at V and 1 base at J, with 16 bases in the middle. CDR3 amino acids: CASREEEALSYEQYF. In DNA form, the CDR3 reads TGTGCCAGTAGGGAAGAGGAGGCCTTGTCCTACGAGCAGTACTTC.

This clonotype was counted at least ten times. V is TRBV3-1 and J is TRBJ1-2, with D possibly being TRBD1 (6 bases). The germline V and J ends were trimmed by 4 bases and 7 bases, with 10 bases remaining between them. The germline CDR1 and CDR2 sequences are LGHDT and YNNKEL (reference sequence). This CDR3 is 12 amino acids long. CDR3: CASSRDKAGYTF. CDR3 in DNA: TGTGCCAGCAGCCGGGACAAGGCTGGCTACACCTTC. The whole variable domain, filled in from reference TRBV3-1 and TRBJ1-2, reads DTAVSQTPKYLVTQMGNDKSIKCEQNLGHDTMYWYKQDSKKFLKIMFSYNNKELIINETVPNRFSPKSPDKAHLNLHINSLELGDSAVYFCASSRDKAGYTFGSGTRLTVV.

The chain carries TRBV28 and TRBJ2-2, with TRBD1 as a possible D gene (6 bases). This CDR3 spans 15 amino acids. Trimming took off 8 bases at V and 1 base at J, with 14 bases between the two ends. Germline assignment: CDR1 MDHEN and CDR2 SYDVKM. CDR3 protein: CASRAEDRNTGELFF. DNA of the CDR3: TGTGCCAGCCGCGCCGAGGACAGGAACACCGGGGAGCTGTTTTTT.